A single sample is the source of the 18 T cell receptor beta chains below, sequenced in a study of cytomegalovirus exposure and HLA in healthy donors. The PCR was carried out with 60 Vbeta primers and 13 Jbeta primers. Repertoires were generated with immunoSEQ multiplex PCR, while TCRdb's copy carries only in-frame clones and drops some. The sample yields about 50,000 clones, 65% to 85% seen once. What was sequenced was PBMCs. The receptors shown here come from a boy younger than 18 in good health and CMV-seropositive.

This clone was seen just once. This chain connects TRBV6-5 to TRBJ2-1, with D hard to call. Trimming removed 0 bases at V and 9 bases at J, with 9 bases between. The germline V gene has CDR1 MNHEY and CDR2 SVGAGI. CDR3 length equals 13 residues. CDR3 sequence (DNA): TGTGCCAGCAGTTACTCGGGCCAAACTGAGCAGTTCTTC. It yields the protein CASSYSGQTEQFF.

The V gene is TRBV27, the J gene TRBJ1-5; D might be TRBD1 (5 bases). There are 17 residues in the CDR3. Trimming took off 4 bases at V and 2 bases at J, with 18 bases between the two ends. From germline, CDR1 is MNHEY and CDR2 SMNVEV (reference sequence). As DNA, the CDR3 is TGTGCCAGCAGTTCGTCCTTACCCGCGGGGGGCAATCAGCCCCAGCATTTT. Its protein is CASSSSLPAGGNQPQHF.

J is TRBJ2-1 and V is TRBV7-9; 7 bases line up with TRBD1. Germline CDR1 reads SEHNR; CDR2 reads FQNEAQ (reference sequence). The CDR3 is made up of 16 amino acids. The trim removed 6 bases at V and 1 base at J, leaving 9 bases unmatched. In DNA form, the CDR3 reads TGTGCCAGCAGGCCAACAGGGGATAAATCCTACAATGAGCAGTTCTTC. As protein: CASRPTGDKSYNEQFF.

The CDR3 DNA reads TGTGCCAGCAGCCCGCGGGACAGCTCCTACGAGCAGTACTTC. Amino acids: CASSPRDSSYEQYF. The chain employs TRBV7-9 and TRBJ2-7, with a tentative D call TRBD1 (7 bases). Between the trimmed V and J ends, which lost 5 bases and 0 bases, there was a span of 11 bases. This CDR3 comprises 14 residues. Germline values: CDR1 SEHNR, CDR2 FQNEAQ (reference sequence).

The genes are TRBV5-4 and TRBJ2-3; TRBD2 matches at 15 bases. V shed 4 bases and J 4 bases; nucleotides not matched to a gene: 4. CDR1 and CDR2 (germline): SGHNT, YYREEE (reference sequence). The CDR3 has 16 amino acids. For the CDR3, the DNA is TGTGCCAGCAGCGGAGGACTAGCGGGGGGGCCAGATACGCAGTATTTT. It is translated as CASSGGLAGGPDTQYF.

This chain joins TRBV10-2 and TRBJ1-1; no definite D call. Germline CDR1 and CDR2: WSHSY and SAAADI. This CDR3 comprises 12 residues. V was cut by 6 bases and J by 3 bases, with 8 bases left in between. The CDR3 protein is CASSARDTEAFF. CDR3 DNA sequence: TGCGCCAGCAGCGCCCGAGACACTGAAGCTTTCTTT.

The V gene is TRBV28, the J gene TRBJ1-4, with 7 bases lining up with TRBD1. From germline, CDR1 is MDHEN and CDR2 SYDVKM. J lost 3 bases, V lost 6 bases, and 7 bases had no gene match. This CDR3 contains 15 residues. CDR3 in amino acids: CASRDQGGPNEKLFF. DNA for the CDR3: TGTGCCAGCAGGGACCAGGGGGGACCTAATGAAAAACTGTTTTTT.

V and J are TRBV5-4 and TRBJ2-7, with TRBD2 as a possible D gene (5 bases). The germline V and J ends were trimmed by 2 bases and 9 bases, with 9 bases remaining between them. CDR3 length: 11 amino acids. Germline loops: CDR1 SGHNT, CDR2 YYREEE (reference sequence). The DNA for the CDR3 is TGTGCCAGCAGCTTAAGCGGCCGGCAGTACTTC. Translation: CASSLSGRQYF.

V usage is TRBV6-5 and J usage is TRBJ2-1; D perhaps matches TRBD2 (6 bases). Trimming removed 2 bases from V and 5 bases from J, with 13 bases in between. The CDR3 extends over 15 amino acids. Germline CDR1 reads MNHEY; CDR2 reads SVGAGI. CDR3 DNA: TGTGCCAGCAGTTACGGCACCGGAGGGCACAATGAGCAGTTCTTC. This translates into CASSYGTGGHNEQFF.

With regard to this clone: An end of the junction does not agree with germline; a read error may underlie this. V and J are TRBV7-9 and TRBJ1-2; D gene uncertain. This CDR3 has 11 amino acids. The germline CDR1 and CDR2 sequences are SEHNR and FQNEAQ (reference sequence). CDR3 in amino acids: CASSSHYGYAF. In DNA, the CDR3 is TGTGCCAGCAGCTCTCACTATGGCTACGCCTTC. The full variable domain, with the rest looked up from reference TRBV7-9 and TRBJ1-2, is DTGVSQNPRHKITKRGQNVTFRCDPISEHNRLYWYRQTLGQGPEFLTYFQNEAQLEKSRLLSDRFSAERPKGSFSTLEIQRTEQGDSAMYLCASSSHYGYAFGSGTRLTVV.

The chain combines TRBV6-4 with TRBJ1-1; 7 bases agree with TRBD1. The CDR3 has 16 amino acids. The germline CDR1 and CDR2 sequences are MRHNA and SNTAGT. V was pared by 6 bases and J by 0 bases, with 10 bases of the junction left unmatched. The CDR3 reads CASRPQGTLMNTEAFF. As DNA, the CDR3 is TGTGCCAGCAGGCCACAGGGGACTCTTATGAACACTGAAGCTTTCTTT.

The genes are TRBV2 and TRBJ1-5; unclear D gene. V shed 3 bases and J shed 11 bases, with 8 bases lying between them. Germline CDR1 is SNHLY and CDR2 is FYNNEI. The CDR3 loop spans 11 amino acids. CDR3 bases: TGTGCCAGCAGTGAGATCGGAGCCCAGCATTTT. Translation: CASSEIGAQHF.

This rearrangement joins TRBV5-1 to TRBJ2-2; D might be TRBD1 (6 bases). CDR3 length equals 16 residues. Per the germline V gene, CDR1 is SGHRS and CDR2 is YFSETQ. Trimming took 0 bases from V and 4 from J, leaving 13 bases between them. This CDR3 reads CASSLEFVGGTGELFF. The DNA of the CDR3 is TGCGCCAGCAGCTTGGAATTCGTAGGGGGCACCGGGGAGCTGTTTTTT.

To note about this clone: The same CDR3 is also encoded by other DNA sequences in this sample. DNA of the CDR3: TGCGCCAGCAGCCAAGTAGGCAGGGGGACTTACGAGCAGTACTTC. It codes for CASSQVGRGTYEQYF. The J gene is TRBJ2-7, the V gene TRBV4-1; possibly TRBD1 for D (7 bases). Germline V gives CDR1 MGHRA, CDR2 YSYEKL. The ends were cut back, 1 base at V and 4 bases at J, with 14 bases in the middle. The CDR3 contains 15 residues.

This rearrangement joins TRBV5-5 to TRBJ1-3; unclear D gene. In germline, CDR1 is SGHKS, CDR2 YYEKEE (reference sequence). Trimming removed 4 bases from V and 3 bases from J, with 14 bases in between. The length of the CDR3 is 15 residues. The CDR3 nucleotides are TGTGCCAGCAGCCAACTCCCCGAATATGGAAACACCATATATTTT. As protein: CASSQLPEYGNTIYF.

The chain is built from TRBV7-9 and TRBJ1-1; 7 bases map to TRBD1. CDR3 size: 14 residues. Trimming took 7 bases from V and 3 from J; bases not matched to a gene: 8. Germline V gene data show CDR1 as SEHNR and CDR2 as FQNEAQ (reference sequence). The CDR3 DNA reads as TGTGCCAGCAACCAGACAGGGAAGGACACTGAAGCTTTCTTT. This codes for CASNQTGKDTEAFF.

The chain is built from TRBV29-1 and TRBJ2-5; D is unclear. The V gene's germline CDR1 is SQVTM and CDR2 ANQGSEA. The CDR3 is 10 amino acids. V shed 7 bases and J shed 7 bases, with 10 bases lying between them. CDR3 sequence reads: CSAYLGTQYF. DNA for the CDR3: TGCAGCGCCTACCTCGGGACCCAGTACTTC. Full variable domain (missing parts from reference TRBV29-1 and TRBJ2-5): SAVISQKPSRDICQRGTSLTIQCQVDSQVTMMFWYRQQPGQSLTLIATANQGSEATYESGFVIDKFPISRPNLTFSTLTVSNMSPEDSSIYLCSAYLGTQYFGPGTRLLVL.

The rearrangement links TRBV7-3 to TRBJ2-5, with TRBD1 matching over 7 bases. CDR1 is SGHTA, CDR2 FQGTGA, per germline. V trimming: 5 bases; J trimming: 11 bases; junction bases outside the gene matches: 11. This CDR3 comprises 13 residues. In nucleotides, the CDR3 is TGTGCCAGCAGCGTTGACAGGGCTGGGGAGCAGTACTTC. Protein: CASSVDRAGEQYF.